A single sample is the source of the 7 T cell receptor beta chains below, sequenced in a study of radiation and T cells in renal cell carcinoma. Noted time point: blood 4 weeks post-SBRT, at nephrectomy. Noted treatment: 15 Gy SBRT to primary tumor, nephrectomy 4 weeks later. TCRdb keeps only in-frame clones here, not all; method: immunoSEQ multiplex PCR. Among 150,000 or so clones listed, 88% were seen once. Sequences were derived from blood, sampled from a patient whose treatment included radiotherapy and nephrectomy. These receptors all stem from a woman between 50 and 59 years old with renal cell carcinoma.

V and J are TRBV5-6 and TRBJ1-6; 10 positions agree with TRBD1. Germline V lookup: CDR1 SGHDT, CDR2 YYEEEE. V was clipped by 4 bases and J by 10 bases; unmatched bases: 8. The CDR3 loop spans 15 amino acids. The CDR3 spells CASSLRTGGGSPLHF. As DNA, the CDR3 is TGTGCCAGCAGCCTACGGACAGGGGGGGGATCACCCCTCCACTTT. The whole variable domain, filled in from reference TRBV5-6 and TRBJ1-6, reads DAGVTQSPTHLIKTRGQQVTLRCSPKSGHDTVSWYQQALGQGPQFIFQYYEEEERQRGNFPDRFSGHQFPNYSSELNVNALLLGDSALYLCASSLRTGGGSPLHFGNGTRLTVT.

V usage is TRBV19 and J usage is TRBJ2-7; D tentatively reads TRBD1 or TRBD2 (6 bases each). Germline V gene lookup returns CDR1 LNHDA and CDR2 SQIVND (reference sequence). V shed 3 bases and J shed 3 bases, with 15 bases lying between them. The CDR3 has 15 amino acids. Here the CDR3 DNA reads TGTGCCAGTAGTATTCCGGGGGCCATTGACTACGAGCAGTACTTC. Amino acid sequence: CASSIPGAIDYEQYF.

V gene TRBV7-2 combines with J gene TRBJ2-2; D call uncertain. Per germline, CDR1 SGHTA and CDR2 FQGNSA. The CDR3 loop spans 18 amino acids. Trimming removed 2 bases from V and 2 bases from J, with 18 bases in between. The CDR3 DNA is TGTGCCAGCAGCTTACCCCCCCGACGGGCAGCTAACACCGGGGAGCTGTTTTTT. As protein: CASSLPPRRAANTGELFF.

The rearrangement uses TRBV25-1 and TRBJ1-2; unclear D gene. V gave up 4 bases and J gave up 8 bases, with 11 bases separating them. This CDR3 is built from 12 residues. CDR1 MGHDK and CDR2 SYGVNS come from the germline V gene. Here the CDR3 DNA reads TGTGCCAGCAGTGGGGGAGTTGGAGGCTACACCTTC. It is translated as CASSGGVGGYTF.

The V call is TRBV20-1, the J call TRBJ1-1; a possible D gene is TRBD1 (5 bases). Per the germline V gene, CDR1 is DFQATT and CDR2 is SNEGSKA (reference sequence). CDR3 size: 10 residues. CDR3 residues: CNGQNTEAFF. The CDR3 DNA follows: TGCAATGGACAGAACACTGAAGCTTTCTTT.

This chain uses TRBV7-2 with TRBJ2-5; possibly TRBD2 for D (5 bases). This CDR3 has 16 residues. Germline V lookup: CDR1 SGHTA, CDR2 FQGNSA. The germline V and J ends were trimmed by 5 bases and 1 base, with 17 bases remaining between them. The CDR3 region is CASSPQGLALQETQYF. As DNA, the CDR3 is TGTGCCAGCAGCCCCCAAGGACTCGCACTCCAAGAGACCCAGTACTTC.

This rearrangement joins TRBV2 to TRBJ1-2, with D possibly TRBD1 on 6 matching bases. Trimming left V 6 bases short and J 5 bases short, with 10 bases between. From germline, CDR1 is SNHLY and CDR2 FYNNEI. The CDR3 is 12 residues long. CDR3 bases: TGTGCCAGCAGGCAGGGGTTATATGGCTACACCTTC. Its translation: CASRQGLYGYTF. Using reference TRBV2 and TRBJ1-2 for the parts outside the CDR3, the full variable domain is EPEVTQTPSHQVTQMGQEVILRCVPISNHLYFYWYRQILGQKVEFLVSFYNNEISEKSEIFDDQFSVERPDGSNFTLKIRSTKLEDSAMYFCASRQGLYGYTFGSGTRLTVV.